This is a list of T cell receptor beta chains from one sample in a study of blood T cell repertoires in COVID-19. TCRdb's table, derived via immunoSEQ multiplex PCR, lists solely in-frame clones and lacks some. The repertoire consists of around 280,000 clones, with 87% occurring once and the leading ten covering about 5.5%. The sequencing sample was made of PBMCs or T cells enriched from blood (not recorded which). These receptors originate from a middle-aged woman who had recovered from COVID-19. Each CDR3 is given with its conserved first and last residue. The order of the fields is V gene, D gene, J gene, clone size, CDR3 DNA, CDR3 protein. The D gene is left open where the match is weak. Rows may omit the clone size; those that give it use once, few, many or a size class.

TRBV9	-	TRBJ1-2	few	TGTGCCAGCAGCGTAGAATGGGGCCTAAGGGATGGCTACACCTTC	CASSVEWGLRDGYTF
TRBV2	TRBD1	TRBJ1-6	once	TGTGCCAGCAGTGGGAGGACAGGTCGAAATTCACCCCTCCACTTT	CASSGRTGRNSPLHF
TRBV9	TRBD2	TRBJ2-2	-	TGTGCCAGCAGCGTGGGACTAGCGGGAGAGAGAAACACCGGGGAGCTGTTTTTT	CASSVGLAGERNTGELFF
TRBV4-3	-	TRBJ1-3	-	TGCGCCAGCAGCCAAGAGGGGACATCTGGAAACACCATATATTTT	CASSQEGTSGNTIYF
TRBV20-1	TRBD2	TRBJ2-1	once	TGCAGTGCTAGTGAGGCTAGCGGGAGGGCCAGGATGGGGAATGAGCAGTTCTTC	CSASEASGRARMGNEQFF
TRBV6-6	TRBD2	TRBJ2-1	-	TGTGCCAGCAGTCCCCAGGGGACTAGCGGGAGTTATGAGCAGTTCTTC	CASSPQGTSGSYEQFF
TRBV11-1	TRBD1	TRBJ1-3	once	TGTGCCAGCAGCTTATCACGGACAGGGAACACCATATATTTT	CASSLSRTGNTIYF
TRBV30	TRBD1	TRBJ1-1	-	TGTGCCTGGAGTGTGGGGACAGGGAACACTGAAGCTTTCTTT	CAWSVGTGNTEAFF
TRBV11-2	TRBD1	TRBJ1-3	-	TGTGCCAGCAGCCAGGGGGGCGGGCGGGGAAACACCATATATTTT	CASSQGGGRGNTIYF
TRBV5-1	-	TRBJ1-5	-	TGCGCCAGCAGCTTGGGAACAGGGCCCTCTCAGCCCCAGCATTTT	CASSLGTGPSQPQHF
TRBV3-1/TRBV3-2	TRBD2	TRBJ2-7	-	TGTGCCAGCAGCCGCGAGCGGGAGGTCGCCTACGAGCAGTACTTC	CASSREREVAYEQYF
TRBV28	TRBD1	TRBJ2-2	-	TGTGCCAGCAGGACTCACAGGGGGTCAGGGGAGCTGTTTTTT	CASRTHRGSGELFF
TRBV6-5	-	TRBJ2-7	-	TGTGCCAGCAGGACTCTTTACGAGCAGTACTTC	CASRTLYEQYF
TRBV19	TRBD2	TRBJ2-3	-	TGTGAAGTAGGACTAGCGGGAGGTACAGATACGCAGTATTTT	CEVGLAGGTDTQYF
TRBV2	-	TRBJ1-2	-	TGTGCCAGCACCTCCGGGACGTCTCAGGGGAATGGCTACACCTTC	CASTSGTSQGNGYTF
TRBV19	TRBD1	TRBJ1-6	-	TGTGCCAGTAGGGGACAGACCCTCCACTTT	CASRGQTLHF
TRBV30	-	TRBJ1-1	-	TGTGCCTGGAGTGTAGCTAGAAACACTGAAGCTTTCTTT	CAWSVARNTEAFF
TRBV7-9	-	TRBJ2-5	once	TGTGCCAGTGGGACGTTGGGGGCCGGAGAGACCCAGTACTTC	CASGTLGAGETQYF
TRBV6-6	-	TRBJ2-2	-	TGTGCCAGCAACTACGGACAGTACGCCGGGGAGCTGTTTTTT	CASNYGQYAGELFF
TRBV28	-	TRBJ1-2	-	TGTGCCAGCAGTTTATCAGGTGACTATGGCTACACCTTC	CASSLSGDYGYTF
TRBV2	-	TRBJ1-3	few	TGTGCCAGCGGAGGACAGTTCTCTGGAAACACCATATATTTT	CASGGQFSGNTIYF
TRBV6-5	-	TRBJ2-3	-	TGTGCCAGCAGTCAACAGGGAGATACGCAGTATTTT	CASSQQGDTQYF
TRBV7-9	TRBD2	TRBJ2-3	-	TGTGCCAGCAGCTTCGAAGCTAGCGGGAGGGCCGGAGATACGCAGTATTTT	CASSFEASGRAGDTQYF
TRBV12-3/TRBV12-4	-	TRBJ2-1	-	TGTGCCAGCAGTTTAGCAGTAAGGGGGCAGTTCTTC	CASSLAVRGQFF
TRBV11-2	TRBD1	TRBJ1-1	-	TGTGCCAGCAGCTTCGACAGGGCGTTGAACACTGAAGCTTTCTTT	CASSFDRALNTEAFF
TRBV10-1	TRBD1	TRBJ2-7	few	TGCGCCAGCGGAGACAGGGTTAAACAGTACTTC	CASGDRVKQYF
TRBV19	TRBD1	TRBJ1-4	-	TGTGCCAGTAGTATCATTGGACAGGGTGGAGAAAAACTGTTTTTT	CASSIIGQGGEKLFF
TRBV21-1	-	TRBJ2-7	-	-	CASSRWAGGSDRDEQYF
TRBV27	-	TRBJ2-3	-	TGTGCCAGCAGTTTACAGATAAGCACAGATACGCAGTATTTT	CASSLQISTDTQYF
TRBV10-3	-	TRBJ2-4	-	TGTGCCATCAGTGACCCCGATGCGGGACAGAACATTCAGTACTTC	CAISDPDAGQNIQYF
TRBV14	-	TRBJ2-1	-	TGTGCCAGCAGCCAAGTGGAGCAAGCTGAGCAGTTCTTC	CASSQVEQAEQFF
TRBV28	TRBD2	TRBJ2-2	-	TGTGCCAGCAGTTTTTGGACTAGCGGGAAGCCCGGGGAGCTGTTTTTT	CASSFWTSGKPGELFF
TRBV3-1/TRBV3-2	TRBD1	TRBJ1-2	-	TGTGCCAGCAGCCGGAGTGTAGGGGGCGCAAAGGCCTTC	CASSRSVGGAKAF
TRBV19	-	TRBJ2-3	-	TGTGCCAGTGGCCGGGGAGAGGGTACGCAGTATTTT	CASGRGEGTQYF